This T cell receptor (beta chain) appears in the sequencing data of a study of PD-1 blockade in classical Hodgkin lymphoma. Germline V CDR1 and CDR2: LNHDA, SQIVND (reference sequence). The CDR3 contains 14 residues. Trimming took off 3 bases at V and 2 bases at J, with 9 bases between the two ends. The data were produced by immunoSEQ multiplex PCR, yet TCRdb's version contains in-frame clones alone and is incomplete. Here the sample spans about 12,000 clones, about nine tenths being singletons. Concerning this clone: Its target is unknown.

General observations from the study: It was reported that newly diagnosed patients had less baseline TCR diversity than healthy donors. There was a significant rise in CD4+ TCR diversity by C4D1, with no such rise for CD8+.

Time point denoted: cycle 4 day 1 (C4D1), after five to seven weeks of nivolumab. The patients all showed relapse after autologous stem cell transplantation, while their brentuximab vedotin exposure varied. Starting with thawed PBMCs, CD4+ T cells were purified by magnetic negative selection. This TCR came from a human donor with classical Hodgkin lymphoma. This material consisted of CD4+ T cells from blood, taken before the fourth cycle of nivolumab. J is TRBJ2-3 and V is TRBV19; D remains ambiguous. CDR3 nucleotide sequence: TGTGCCAGTAGTATGACCGGGTACACAGATACGCAGTATTTT. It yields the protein CASSMTGYTDTQYF.